This record looks at one T cell receptor (beta chain) sequence and its context. The sample is drawn from a study of blood T cell repertoires in COVID-19. This CDR3 is built from 13 residues. Trimming at V came to 5 bases and at J to 4 bases, leaving 4 bases not matched to a gene. The germline V gene encodes CDR1 SGHDT and CDR2 YYEEEE. Sequencing was performed with immunoSEQ multiplex PCR; in TCRdb, only in-frame clones are kept and a portion is missing. The sample lists under 250,000 clones, more than 65% seen once, with 9.7% in the top ten. The source of this sequence is a man aged 50 to 60 with active or convalescent COVID-19. The chain links TRBV5-6 to TRBJ1-2; the match to TRBD1 covers 8 bases. The sequenced material came from peripheral blood. This CDR3 is CASRAGGGYGYTF. The CDR3 DNA reads as TGTGCCAGCAGGGCAGGGGGCGGCTATGGCTACACCTTC.